This is a list of T cell receptor beta chains from one sample in a study of OX40 agonist ivuxolimab in advanced cancers. Clones were read by immunoSEQ multiplex PCR, and TCRdb kept only the in-frame ones, dropping some. The sample contains tens of thousands of clones, roughly 90% of which appear only once. Sample: CD4+ or CD8+ T cells sorted from blood, taken in a trial of the OX40 agonist ivuxolimab. Receptor source: an adult with an advanced solid tumor such as melanoma, head and neck, liver or kidney cancer. The CDR3 runs from the conserved cysteine through the conserved F or W. D genes are given only for firm matches. Some rows have no size entry. The others give once, few or many, or a class for an expanded clone.

CASSEDEGAPGNTIYF	TGTGCCAGCAGTGAAGATGAAGGGGCCCCGGGAAACACCATATATTTT	-	-	TRBJ1-3	TRBV6-1
CASSLSSGAVSYEQYF	TGTGCCAGCAGTTTATCTTCAGGGGCGGTCTCCTACGAGCAGTACTTC	-	-	TRBJ2-7	TRBV27
CASSGSGGAGEQYF	TGTGCCAGCAGCGGTAGCGGGGGGGCGGGTGAGCAGTACTTC	-	TRBD2	TRBJ2-7	TRBV9
CASTCAGGPPYEQYF	TGTGCCAGCACCTGCGCGGGGGGGCCGCCCTACGAGCAGTACTTC	-	TRBD2	TRBJ2-7	TRBV7-7
CASSVGTGNTIYF	TGTGCCAGCAGCGTAGGTACTGGAAACACCATATATTTT	-	-	TRBJ1-3	TRBV9
CASRPPGQGDGYTF	TGTGCCAGCAGACCGCCCGGGCAGGGGGATGGCTACACCTTC	-	TRBD1	TRBJ1-2	TRBV11-1
CASSSGAGPYNEQFF	TGTGCCAGCAGCTCAGGGGCGGGCCCCTACAATGAGCAGTTCTTC	-	-	TRBJ2-1	TRBV7-8
CASSQDPPGTSGDGTQYF	TGCGCCAGCAGCCAAGACCCGCCAGGGACTAGCGGGGACGGTACGCAGTATTTT	-	TRBD2	TRBJ2-3	TRBV4-3
CASSLDNYEQYF	TGTGCCAGCAGCTTAGATAACTACGAGCAGTACTTC	-	-	TRBJ2-7	TRBV7-9
CASSGGPTDTQYF	TGCGCCAGCAGTGGAGGACCCACAGATACGCAGTATTTT	-	-	TRBJ2-3	TRBV10-2
CASFAGQGTSGANVLTF	TGTGCCAGCTTTGCCGGACAGGGAACTTCTGGGGCCAACGTCCTGACTTTC	-	TRBD1	TRBJ2-6	TRBV5-4
CTSSHYIRQGNNQPQHF	TGCACCAGCAGCCACTACATCCGACAGGGTAACAATCAGCCCCAGCATTTT	-	-	TRBJ1-5	TRBV1
CASSISGSTNQPQHF	TGTGCCAGCAGCATATCAGGATCAACAAATCAGCCCCAGCATTTT	-	-	TRBJ1-5	TRBV6-6
CAWRGVRDTEAFF	TGTGCCTGGAGAGGTGTAAGGGACACTGAAGCTTTCTTT	-	-	TRBJ1-1	TRBV30
CATSTGGQGAYEQYF	TGTGCCACCAGCACCGGGGGACAGGGCGCCTACGAGCAGTACTTC	-	TRBD1	TRBJ2-7	TRBV15
CASSLGSGQYNSPLHF	TGTGCCAGCAGCTTAGGGTCGGGACAGTATAATTCACCCCTCCACTTT	-	TRBD1	TRBJ1-6	TRBV7-8
CASSLVGALTGELFF	TGTGCCAGCAGCTTGGTGGGGGCGTTGACCGGGGAGCTGTTTTTT	-	-	TRBJ2-2	TRBV5-6
CASGLGGFDGYTF	TGTGCTAGTGGTTTGGGGGGTTTCGATGGCTACACCTTC	-	-	TRBJ1-2	TRBV12-5
CASAPDTSYEQYF	TGTGCCAGCGCCCCGGACACTTCCTACGAGCAGTACTTC	-	-	TRBJ2-7	TRBV7-2
CASSISGYEQYF	TGTGCCAGTAGTATCAGTGGATACGAGCAGTACTTC	-	-	TRBJ2-7	TRBV19
CSVADTEAFF	TGCAGCGTTGCGGACACTGAAGCTTTCTTT	once	-	TRBJ1-1	TRBV29-1
CASSSRESSYNEQFF	TGTGCCAGCAGCTCGCGGGAGAGCTCCTACAATGAGCAGTTCTTC	-	TRBD2	TRBJ2-1	TRBV7-8
CASSVFNNEQFF	TGTGCCAGCAGCGTATTTAACAATGAGCAGTTCTTC	-	-	TRBJ2-1	TRBV9
CASSQESLVIGLSKNIQYF	TGCGCCAGCAGCCAAGAATCCCTCGTCATAGGACTGTCCAAAAACATTCAGTACTTC	-	-	TRBJ2-4	TRBV4-3
CASSVDGGTSLGGDTDTQYF	TGTGCCAGCAGCGTAGACGGGGGGACTAGCCTAGGCGGGGACACAGATACGCAGTATTTT	-	TRBD2	TRBJ2-3	TRBV9
CASSPEDSPSYEQYF	TGTGCCAGCAGCCCGGAGGACAGCCCGTCCTACGAGCAGTACTTC	-	-	TRBJ2-7	TRBV7-2
CASSIAPPETNEQFF	TGTGCCAGTAGTATCGCTCCCCCGGAGACCAATGAGCAGTTCTTC	-	-	TRBJ2-1	TRBV19
CASSVSGTPLNEQFF	TGTGCCAGCAGCGTTAGCGGTACTCCACTCAATGAGCAGTTCTTC	-	-	TRBJ2-1	TRBV9
CASSFGEGTQYF	TGTGCCAGCAGTTTCGGGGAGGGTACGCAGTATTTT	-	TRBD2	TRBJ2-3	TRBV27
CSVSPSTGELFF	TGCAGCGTCTCCCCGTCCACCGGGGAGCTGTTTTTT	-	-	TRBJ2-2	TRBV29-1
CSVQEETQYF	TGCAGCGTGCAAGAAGAGACCCAGTACTTC	once	-	TRBJ2-5	TRBV29-1
CASSYTGGDGYTF	TGTGCCAGCAGTTACACAGGGGGGGATGGCTACACCTTC	-	TRBD1	TRBJ1-2	TRBV6-5
CASSEWDGANYGYTF	TGTGCCAGCAGTGAATGGGACGGAGCTAACTATGGCTACACCTTC	-	-	TRBJ1-2	TRBV6-1
CASQLQGTNYGYTF	TGTGCCAGTCAACTCCAGGGGACTAACTATGGCTACACCTTC	-	-	TRBJ1-2	TRBV28
CASSTLLAGWTKETQYF	TGTGCCAGCAGTACTCTTCTAGCGGGCTGGACCAAAGAGACCCAGTACTTC	-	TRBD2	TRBJ2-5	TRBV28
CATSRGYDSGSFDGYTF	TGTGCCACCAGCAGAGGATATGACTCGGGGTCCTTCGATGGCTACACCTTC	-	-	TRBJ1-2	TRBV15
CASSFQTSYNSPLHF	TGTGCCAGCAGCTTTCAAACGTCCTATAATTCACCCCTCCACTTT	-	-	TRBJ1-6	TRBV13
CASQKGGGLYEQYF	TGTGCCAGCCAAAAAGGGGGCGGGCTCTACGAGCAGTACTTC	-	TRBD1	TRBJ2-7	TRBV16
CAISEEGVGTEAFF	TGTGCCATCAGTGAGGAGGGCGTCGGGACTGAAGCTTTCTTT	-	-	TRBJ1-1	TRBV10-3
CASSLVSTIREQFF	TGCGCCAGCAGCTTGGTATCGACTATAAGGGAGCAGTTCTTC	-	-	TRBJ2-1	TRBV5-1
CASSPTGEQNTEAFF	TGTGCCAGCAGTCCTACAGGGGAGCAAAACACTGAAGCTTTCTTT	once	TRBD1	TRBJ1-1	TRBV9
CASSSTGLDTEAFF	TGTGCCAGCAGCTCCACAGGGTTGGACACTGAAGCTTTCTTT	-	-	TRBJ1-1	TRBV7-9
CASSFGGASTDTQYF	TGTGCCAGCAGCTTTGGCGGGGCTAGCACAGATACGCAGTATTTT	-	-	TRBJ2-3	TRBV5-6
CASSLVGRDTQYF	TGTGCCAGCAGTTTAGTAGGTCGAGATACGCAGTATTTT	-	-	TRBJ2-3	TRBV28
CASSVEGYGYTF	TGTGCCTCAAGTGTAGAGGGCTATGGCTACACCTTC	-	-	TRBJ1-2	TRBV30
CASSQTGFKQYF	TGTGCCAGCAGCCAGACAGGGTTTAAGCAGTATTTT	-	TRBD1	TRBJ2-3	TRBV27
CASALAGYTGELFF	TGTGCCAGCGCACTAGCGGGCTACACCGGGGAGCTGTTTTTT	-	TRBD2	TRBJ2-2	TRBV7-2
CASSEAAVSYNSPLHF	TGTGCCAGCAGTGAAGCGGCGGTATCGTATAATTCACCCCTCCACTTT	-	-	TRBJ1-6	TRBV6-1
CASSQDWPGIPQETQYF	TGCGCCAGCAGCCAAGATTGGCCGGGGATACCTCAAGAGACCCAGTACTTC	-	-	TRBJ2-5	TRBV4-3